What follows describes a single T cell receptor (beta chain). The CDR3 consists of 16 residues. V lost 4 bases and J lost 2, with 17 bases in between. Germline V gene sequence: CDR1 MNHEY, CDR2 SVGAGI. The PCR had 60 Vbeta and 13 Jbeta primers. Repertoires were generated with immunoSEQ multiplex PCR, while TCRdb's copy carries only in-frame clones and drops some. The sample lists around 71,000 clones, about 64% occurring once. The data were obtained in a study of cytomegalovirus exposure and HLA in healthy donors. This sequence was found in a man in his thirties or forties in good health and CMV-seropositive. Sample: PBMCs. This chain joins TRBV6-5 and TRBJ2-5, with D possibly matching TRBD2 (7 bases). CDR3 in DNA: TGTGCCAGCAGTTCGAGCGGGGCAGGGACACAAGAGACCCAGTACTTC. This translates into CASSSSGAGTQETQYF.